The 20 T cell receptor beta chains presented below share a single source sample, sequenced in a study of low-dose radiotherapy and immunotherapy resistance in tumors. First-strand cDNA relied on TRAV- and TRBV-specific primers spanning alpha and beta chains. Over roughly 19 PCR cycles, TCRs were amplified from a constant-region primer and V-primer adapter. One entry per CDR3 protein results from TCRdb running MiXCR on the reads. The sample includes 5,900 or so distinct CDR3 sequences, around 84% of them seen just once. Receptor source: a human donor with advanced metastatic prostate, ovarian, gallbladder or colorectal cancer (not recorded which). This table probably holds off-target reads from a library built for another chain.

V and J are TRBV5-1 and TRBJ1-1; unclear D gene. This CDR3 is 13 amino acids long. V was shortened by 6 bases and J by 7 bases, with 16 bases between the two germline ends. The germline CDR1 and CDR2 sequences are SGHRS and YFSETQ. CDR3 sequence (DNA): TGCGCCAGCACGGCCGGAGGAAGGTTTGAAGCTTTCTTT. Translation gives CASTAGGRFEAFF.

The V and J genes are TRBV5-6 and TRBJ2-5; tentative D call: TRBD1 (5 bases). The germline gives CDR1 SGHDT, CDR2 YYEEEE. CDR3 length: 16 amino acids. V lost 0 bases to trimming and J lost 10 bases, with 22 bases between them. The DNA of the CDR3 is TGTGCCAGCAGCTTGGCCGACAGAACCAACCCAAGCTTCCAGTACTTC. This codes for CASSLADRTNPSFQYF.

The chain carries TRBV7-2 and TRBJ2-3, with TRBD2 matching 9 bases. Germline-derived CDR1 and CDR2 are SGHTA and FQGNSA. CDR3 length: 17 amino acids. The V and J ends lost 3 bases and 2 bases, in that order; junction bases with no gene match: 9. The CDR3 DNA is TGTGCCAGCAGCTTTGGTGTTAGCGGGGGTAACACAGATACGCAGTATTTT. This encodes CASSFGVSGGNTDTQYF.

The rearrangement links TRBV15 to TRBJ2-3; no reliable D call. Germline V CDR1 and CDR2: LNHNV, YYDKDF (reference sequence). V dropped 0 bases and J dropped 0 bases, with 7 bases sitting between them. There are 15 residues in the CDR3. CDR3: CATSRDPTSTDTQYF. DNA for the CDR3: TGTGCCACCAGCAGAGATCCTACTAGCACAGATACGCAGTATTTT.

This clonotype was counted a few times. The chain employs TRBV23-1 and TRBJ2-7; TRBD1 agrees at 7 bases. TRBV23-1 is known as an ORF, though its function is uncertain. V lost 4 bases, J lost 0 bases, and 12 bases stayed unmatched. This CDR3 is 17 amino acids long. The CDR3 coding sequence is TGCGCCAGCAGTCCCCCACTGGACAGGAAAACCTCCTACGAGCAGTACTTC. Residues: CASSPPLDRKTSYEQYF.

This clonotype was counted only a few times. V and J are TRBV20-1 and TRBJ1-5; D not resolved. The V end was cut by 3 bases, the J end by 1 base, with 16 bases between. The CDR3 runs to 16 residues. CDR1 and CDR2 from the germline V gene are DFQATT and SNEGSKA (reference sequence). CDR3 protein: CSASSQALGSNQPQHF. CDR3 DNA sequence: TGCAGTGCTAGCAGCCAGGCGTTAGGGAGCAATCAGCCCCAGCATTTT.

The rearrangement links TRBV6-6 to TRBJ2-3; D not resolved. V lost 0 bases, J lost 4 bases, and 5 bases lay in between. There are 13 residues in the CDR3. The V gene's germline CDR1 is MNHNY and CDR2 SVGAGI (reference sequence). The CDR3: CASSYSGSDTQYF. DNA of the CDR3: TGTGCCAGCAGTTACTCCGGGTCAGATACGCAGTATTTT.

This sequence joins TRBV19 and TRBJ2-3, with a tentative D call TRBD2 (5 bases). Germline V gives CDR1 LNHDA, CDR2 SQIVND (reference sequence). Between the trimmed V and J ends, which lost 1 base and 3 bases, there was a span of 5 bases. The CDR3 consists of 13 residues. CDR3 region: CASSIGGTDTQYF. In nucleotides, the CDR3 is TGTGCCAGTAGTATAGGCGGGACAGATACGCAGTATTTT.

The rearrangement uses TRBV6-2 or TRBV6-3 and TRBJ2-4; D gene uncertain. In germline, CDR1 is MNHEY, CDR2 SVGEGT. The CDR3 contains 16 residues. The germline V and J ends were trimmed by 5 bases and 0 bases, with 14 bases remaining between them. The CDR3 region has the DNA TGTGCCAGCAGTGAAGGGTGGACGATAGCCAAAAACATTCAGTACTTC. Its protein product is CASSEGWTIAKNIQYF.

The rearrangement links TRBV12-3 or TRBV12-4 to TRBJ2-2; possibly TRBD1 for D (5 bases). CDR3 length: 13 residues. Trimming removed 6 bases at V and 3 bases at J, with 8 bases between. For the CDR3, the DNA is TGTGCCAGCAGAATCAGGGACACCGGGGAGCTGTTTTTT. Its translation: CASRIRDTGELFF.

CDR3 protein: CASSQSGSTYEQYF. CDR3 DNA sequence: TGCGCCAGCAGTCAATCGGGCAGTACCTACGAGCAGTACTTC. The gene calls are TRBV23-1 and TRBJ2-7; D gene ambiguous. TRBV23-1 qualifies as an ORF whose function is uncertain. The germline V and J ends were trimmed by 0 bases and 2 bases, with 8 bases remaining between them. The CDR3 contains 14 residues.

The chain links TRBV5-1 to TRBJ2-3; D gene uncertain. The CDR3 loop spans 15 amino acids. CDR1 is SGHRS, CDR2 YFSETQ, per germline. Trimming took 0 bases from V and 0 from J, leaving 8 bases between them. The CDR3: CASSLGGFSTDTQYF. CDR3 DNA sequence: TGCGCCAGCAGCTTGGGTGGGTTCAGCACAGATACGCAGTATTTT.

The chain carries TRBV29-1 and TRBJ1-4; D perhaps matches TRBD1 (6 bases). Germline V gene data show CDR1 as SQVTM and CDR2 as ANQGSEA. This CDR3 has 13 amino acids. V gave up 6 bases and J gave up 7 bases, with 15 bases separating them. The DNA of the CDR3 is TGCAGCGTAAGGGGGGGCGGACCTGAAAAACTGTTTTTT. It translates to CSVRGGGPEKLFF. The complete variable domain, with remaining parts taken from reference TRBV29-1 and TRBJ1-4, reads SAVISQKPSRDICQRGTSLTIQCQVDSQVTMMFWYRQQPGQSLTLIATANQGSEATYESGFVIDKFPISRPNLTFSTLTVSNMSPEDSSIYLCSVRGGGPEKLFFGSGTQLSVL.

This chain uses TRBV9 with TRBJ2-5, with D uncertain. Germline CDR1 and CDR2: SGDLS and YYNGEE. V lost 0 bases, J lost 4 bases, and 7 bases lay in between. The CDR3 contains 13 residues. As DNA, the CDR3 is TGTGCCAGCAGCGTAGTTGACGGAGAGACCCAGTACTTC. Amino acids: CASSVVDGETQYF.

The gene calls are TRBV20-1 and TRBJ2-7; 8 nucleotides agree with TRBD1. The V gene's germline CDR1 is DFQATT and CDR2 SNEGSKA (reference sequence). The CDR3 length is 13 residues. The junction had 5 bases not matched to a gene; V was cut back by 2 bases and J by 5 bases. In nucleotides, the CDR3 is TGCAGTGCTAGACGACAGGGGCTGGACGAGCAGTACTTC. Translating it yields CSARRQGLDEQYF.

The chain links TRBV15 to TRBJ2-1; D gene unclear. Trimming took off 5 bases at V and 4 bases at J, with 15 bases between the two ends. Germline V gene data show CDR1 as LNHNV and CDR2 as YYDKDF (reference sequence). The CDR3 covers 15 residues. CDR3 protein: CATSLDWNPYNEQFF. DNA for the CDR3: TGTGCCACCAGCCTAGACTGGAACCCTTACAATGAGCAGTTCTTC.

The rearrangement links TRBV29-1 to TRBJ2-1, with 7 bases lining up with TRBD2. The CDR3 length is 14 residues. Trimming at V came to 2 bases and at J to 8 bases, leaving 9 bases not matched to a gene. Germline V gene sequence: CDR1 SQVTM, CDR2 ANQGSEA. DNA for the CDR3: TGCAGCGTTGAATTCCCCAGCGGGATGGATGAGCAGTTCTTC. This translates into CSVEFPSGMDEQFF.

V gene TRBV7-2 combines with J gene TRBJ2-7; TRBD2 might be the D (6 bases). This CDR3 is 14 amino acids long. Germline CDR1 and CDR2: SGHTA and FQGNSA. The V and J ends lost 2 bases and 4 bases respectively, with 12 bases between them. The CDR3 spells CASSLSTGVYEQYF. As DNA, the CDR3 is TGTGCCAGCAGCTTATCGACGGGGGTATACGAGCAGTACTTC.

In this sample, this clonotype turned up a few times. The rearrangement joins TRBV19 to TRBJ2-1; 9 positions agree with TRBD2. The CDR3 runs 16 residues. CDR1 is LNHDA and CDR2 is SQIVND in the germline V gene (reference sequence). V shed 5 bases and J 8 bases; nucleotides not matched to a gene: 13. In DNA, the CDR3 is TGTGCCAGTAGTGAGGAGGGAGCGGGAGGTCCCTATGAGCAGTTCTTC. It translates to CASSEEGAGGPYEQFF. Full variable domain (rest looked up from reference TRBV19 and TRBJ2-1): DGGITQSPKYLFRKEGQNVTLSCEQNLNHDAMYWYRQDPGQGLRLIYYSQIVNDFQKGDIAEGYSVSREKKESFPLTVTSAQKNPTAFYLCASSEEGAGGPYEQFFGPGTRLTVL.

The chain carries TRBV4-1 and TRBJ2-1; TRBD2 matches at 8 bases. The CDR3 is 17 amino acids. Germline V gene data show CDR1 as MGHRA and CDR2 as YSYEKL. V shed 4 bases and J 2 bases; nucleotides not matched to a gene: 10. CDR3 in amino acids: CASSRSPSGLTYNEQFF. The CDR3 DNA sequence: TGCGCCAGCAGCCGATCCCCTAGCGGGCTCACCTACAATGAGCAGTTCTTC.